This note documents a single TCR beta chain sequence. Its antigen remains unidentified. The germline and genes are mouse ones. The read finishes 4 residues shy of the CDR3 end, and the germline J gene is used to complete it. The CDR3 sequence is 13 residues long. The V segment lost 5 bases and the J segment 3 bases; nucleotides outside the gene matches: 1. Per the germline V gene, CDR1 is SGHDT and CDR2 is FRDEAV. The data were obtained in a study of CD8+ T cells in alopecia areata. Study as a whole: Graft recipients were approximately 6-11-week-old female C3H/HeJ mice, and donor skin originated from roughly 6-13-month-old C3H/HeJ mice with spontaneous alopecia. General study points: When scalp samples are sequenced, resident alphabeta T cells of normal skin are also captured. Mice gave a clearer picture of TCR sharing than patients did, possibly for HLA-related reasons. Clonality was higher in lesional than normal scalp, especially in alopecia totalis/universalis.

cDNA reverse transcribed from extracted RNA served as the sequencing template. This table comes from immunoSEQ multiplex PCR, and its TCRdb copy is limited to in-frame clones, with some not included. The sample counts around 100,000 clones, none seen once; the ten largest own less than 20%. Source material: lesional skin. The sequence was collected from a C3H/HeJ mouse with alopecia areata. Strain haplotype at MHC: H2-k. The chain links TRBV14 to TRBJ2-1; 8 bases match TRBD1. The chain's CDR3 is CASRDRVYAEQFF. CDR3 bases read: TGTGCCAGCAGGGACAGGGTCTATGCT.